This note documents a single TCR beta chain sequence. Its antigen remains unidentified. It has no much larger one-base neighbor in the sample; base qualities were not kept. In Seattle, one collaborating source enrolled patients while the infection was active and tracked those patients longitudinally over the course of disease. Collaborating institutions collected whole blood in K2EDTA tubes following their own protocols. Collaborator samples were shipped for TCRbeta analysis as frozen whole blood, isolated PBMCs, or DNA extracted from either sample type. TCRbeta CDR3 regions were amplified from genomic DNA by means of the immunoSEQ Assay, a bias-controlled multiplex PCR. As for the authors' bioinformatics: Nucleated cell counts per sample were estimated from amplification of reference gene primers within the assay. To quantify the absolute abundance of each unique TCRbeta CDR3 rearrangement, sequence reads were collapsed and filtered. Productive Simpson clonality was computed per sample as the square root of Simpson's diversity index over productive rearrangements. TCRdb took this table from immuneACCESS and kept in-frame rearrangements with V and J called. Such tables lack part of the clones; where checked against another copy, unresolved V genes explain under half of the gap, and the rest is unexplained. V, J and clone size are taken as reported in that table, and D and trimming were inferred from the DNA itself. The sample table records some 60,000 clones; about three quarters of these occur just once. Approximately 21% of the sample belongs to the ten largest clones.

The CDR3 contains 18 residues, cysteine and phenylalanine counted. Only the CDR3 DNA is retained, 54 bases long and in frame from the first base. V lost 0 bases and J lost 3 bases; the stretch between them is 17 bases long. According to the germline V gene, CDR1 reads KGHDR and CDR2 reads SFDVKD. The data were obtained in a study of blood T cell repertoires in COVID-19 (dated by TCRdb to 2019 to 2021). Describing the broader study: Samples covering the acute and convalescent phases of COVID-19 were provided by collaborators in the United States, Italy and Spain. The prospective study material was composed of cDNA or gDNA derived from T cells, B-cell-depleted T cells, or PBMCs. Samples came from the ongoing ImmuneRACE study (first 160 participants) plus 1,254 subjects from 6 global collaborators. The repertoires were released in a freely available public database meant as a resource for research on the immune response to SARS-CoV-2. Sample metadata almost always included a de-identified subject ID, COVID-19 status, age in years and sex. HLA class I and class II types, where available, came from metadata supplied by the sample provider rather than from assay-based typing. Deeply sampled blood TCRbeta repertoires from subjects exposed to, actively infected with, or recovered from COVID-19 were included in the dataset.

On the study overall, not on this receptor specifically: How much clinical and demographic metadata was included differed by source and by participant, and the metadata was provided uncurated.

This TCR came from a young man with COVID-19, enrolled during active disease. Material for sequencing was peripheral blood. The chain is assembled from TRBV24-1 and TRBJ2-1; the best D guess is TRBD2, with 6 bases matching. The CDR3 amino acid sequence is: CATSDLPRGLGFYNEQFF. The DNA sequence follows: TGTGCCACCAGTGATTTGCCTCGGGGGTTAGGGTTCTACAATGAGCAGTTCTTC.